The rows below give T cell receptor beta chains drawn from one sample of a study of blood T cell repertoires in COVID-19. Here immunoSEQ multiplex PCR was the method, and the copy in TCRdb shows in-frame clones only, minus some. The sample lists some 250,000 clones, about nine tenths occurring once. The specimen was PBMCs or T cells enriched from blood (not recorded which). These receptors were obtained from a man between 18 and 35 years old who had recovered from COVID-19. The CDR3 runs from the conserved cysteine through the conserved F or W. Each record gives: clone size, D gene, V gene, J gene, CDR3 protein, CDR3 DNA. A D gene is named only where the DNA matches it firmly. A clone size is listed for some rows: how often the clone was seen (once, few, many), or a class if it is expanded.

.	.	TRBV7-9	TRBJ1-2	CASSSPVPGYTF	TGTGCCAGCAGCTCTCCTGTCCCTGGCTACACCTTC
.	TRBD2	TRBV3-1/TRBV3-2	TRBJ2-1	CASSPGLAGDSYNEQFF	TGTGCCAGCAGTCCGGGACTAGCGGGGGACTCCTACAATGAGCAGTTCTTC
.	.	TRBV7-7	TRBJ2-1	CASSLDPRVGNEQFF	TGTGCTAGCAGCTTAGACCCACGGGTAGGCAATGAGCAGTTCTTC
.	.	TRBV28	TRBJ2-6	CASSSFSSGANVLTF	TGTGCCAGCAGTTCCTTTAGCTCTGGGGCCAACGTCCTGACTTTC
.	.	TRBV3-1/TRBV3-2	TRBJ2-1	CASSPYRSGSYNEQFF	TGTGCCAGCAGTCCTTATAGATCAGGGTCCTACAATGAGCAGTTCTTC
.	.	TRBV7-8	TRBJ2-3	CASSSRLGTDTQYF	TGTGCCAGCAGCTCCCGTCTTGGCACAGATACGCAGTATTTT
few	.	TRBV7-9	TRBJ2-7	CASSWVGDEQYF	TGTGCCAGCAGCTGGGTAGGGGACGAGCAGTACTTC
.	.	TRBV27	TRBJ2-7	CASSQSRGNEQYF	TGTGCCAGCAGTCAATCTCGGGGGAACGAGCAGTACTTC
.	.	TRBV4-1	TRBJ2-7	CASRLQDSSYEQYF	TGCGCCAGCAGGTTACAGGACAGCTCCTACGAGCAGTACTTC
.	.	TRBV18	TRBJ1-2	CASSPLSDSQPTNYGYTF	TGTGCCAGCTCACCACTATCGGACAGCCAGCCCACTAACTATGGCTACACCTTC
.	TRBD2	TRBV11-2	TRBJ2-3	CASSPLAGGSRDTQYF	TGTGCCAGCAGCCCATTAGCGGGAGGGTCAAGGGATACGCAGTATTTT
.	TRBD1	TRBV28	TRBJ1-6	CASSSQGAVYPLHF	TGTGCCAGCAGTTCGCAGGGGGCGGTCTACCCCCTCCACTTT
.	.	TRBV5-1	TRBJ2-1	CASSLTQGNEQFF	TGCGCCAGCAGCCTAACTCAGGGCAATGAGCAGTTCTTC
.	.	TRBV6-5	TRBJ1-2	CASSYSYRAHGYTF	TGTGCCAGCAGTTACTCCTACAGGGCCCATGGCTACACCTTC
.	.	TRBV9	TRBJ1-1	CASSVGGDTEAFF	TGTGCCAGTAGCGTAGGGGGAGACACTGAAGCTTTCTTT
.	TRBD1	TRBV19	TRBJ2-1	CASRLWDGTGGSYNEQFF	TGTGCCAGCCGTCTGTGGGATGGGACAGGGGGCTCCTACAATGAGCAGTTCTTC
once	TRBD1	TRBV5-4	TRBJ1-1	CASSLGQGGTEAFF	TGTGCCAGCAGCCTTGGACAGGGGGGCACTGAAGCTTTCTTT
.	.	TRBV5-6	TRBJ1-2	CASSLPGREGYTF	TGTGCCAGCAGCCTCCCTGGTCGCGAGGGCTACACCTTC
.	TRBD1	TRBV28	TRBJ2-7	CASSVGTAYEQYF	TGTGCCAGCAGTGTCGGGACAGCCTACGAGCAGTACTTC
.	.	TRBV5-5	TRBJ1-3	CASSLTGQGNTIYF	TGTGCCAGCAGCTTGACAGGGCAGGGGAACACCATATATTTT
.	.	TRBV28	TRBJ1-6	CASRPYRNSPLHF	TGTGCCAGCAGACCATACAGAAATTCACCCCTCCACTTT
few	.	TRBV19	TRBJ1-6	CASSPGRDNSPLHF	TGTGCCAGCAGTCCGGGGAGGGATAATTCACCCCTCCACTTT
.	TRBD2	TRBV3-1/TRBV3-2	TRBJ2-1	CASSPGVAGFHEQFF	TGTGCCAGCAGCCCCGGGGTAGCGGGGTTTCATGAGCAGTTCTTC
.	TRBD2	TRBV30	TRBJ2-1	CAWAVAGEQFF	TGTGCCTGGGCCGTAGCGGGGGAGCAGTTCTTC
once	.	TRBV7-8	TRBJ1-1	CASSLRRAENTEAFF	TGTGCCAGCAGCTTAAGGAGGGCAGAAAACACTGAAGCTTTCTTT
.	.	TRBV30	TRBJ1-5	CAFSHSSAYSNQPQHF	TGTGCCTTCTCCCACAGTTCGGCCTATAGCAATCAGCCCCAGCATTTT
few	.	TRBV6-5	TRBJ2-2	CASRWGHGEAGELFF	TGTGCCAGCAGGTGGGGACACGGAGAGGCCGGGGAGCTGTTTTTT
.	TRBD1	TRBV6-5	TRBJ1-5	CASSTRQGTNQPQHF	TGTGCCAGCAGCACCCGACAGGGTACTAATCAGCCCCAGCATTTT
.	.	TRBV30	TRBJ1-5	CAWSTPNQPQHF	TGTGCCTGGAGTACTCCGAATCAGCCCCAGCATTTT
.	TRBD2	TRBV7-9	TRBJ2-3	CASSLVVILAASTDTQYF	TGTGCCAGCAGCTTAGTCGTAATACTAGCGGCTAGCACAGATACGCAGTATTTT
.	TRBD2	TRBV10-1	TRBJ2-7	CASSEGSSGLSYEQYF	TGCGCCAGCAGTGAGGGATCTAGCGGGTTAAGCTACGAGCAGTACTTC
.	.	TRBV6-5	TRBJ1-1	CASSLTGTTEAFF	TGTGCCAGCAGCCTCACAGGGACCACTGAAGCTTTCTTT
.	.	TRBV27	TRBJ1-2	CASSFNSWAGYTF	TGTGCCAGCAGTTTTAATTCGTGGGCTGGCTACACCTTC
.	.	TRBV30	TRBJ1-5	CAWCVGGVGQPQHF	TGTGCCTGGTGTGTGGGGGGGGTGGGTCAGCCCCAGCATTTT
.	TRBD1	TRBV24-1	TRBJ2-3	CATSDSGQGADTQYF	TGTGCCACCAGTGATTCCGGACAGGGGGCAGATACGCAGTATTTT
.	.	TRBV2	TRBJ1-3	CASSTLGVDSGNTIYF	TGTGCCAGCAGTACCCTCGGGGTCGACTCTGGAAACACCATATATTTT
.	TRBD1	TRBV6-5	TRBJ1-2	CASSYADREGYGYTF	TGTGCCAGCAGTTACGCCGACAGGGAAGGCTATGGCTACACCTTC
.	TRBD1	TRBV5-6	TRBJ1-6	CASSLARGISPLHF	TGTGCCAGCAGCTTGGCCAGGGGGATTTCACCCCTCCACTTT
.	.	TRBV7-9	TRBJ2-6	CASSFPGAGANVLTF	TGTGCCAGCAGCTTTCCAGGGGCCGGGGCCAACGTCCTGACTTTC
once	.	TRBV6-5	TRBJ2-1	CASRLALVNEQFF	TGTGCCAGCAGACTAGCTTTAGTCAATGAGCAGTTCTTC
few	TRBD1	TRBV5-1	TRBJ1-1	CASSLAQGAGNTEAFF	TGCGCCAGCAGCTTGGCCCAGGGGGCGGGGAACACTGAAGCTTTCTTT
.	TRBD1	TRBV6-1	TRBJ1-5	CASSEDRADSQPQHF	TGTGCCAGCAGTGAGGACAGGGCGGATAGTCAGCCCCAGCATTTT
.	TRBD2	TRBV7-2	TRBJ2-1	CASSQTSGNYNEQFF	TGTGCCAGCAGCCAGACTAGCGGAAACTACAATGAGCAGTTCTTC
.	TRBD2	TRBV3-1/TRBV3-2	TRBJ2-3	CASSQKRERYTDTQYF	TGTGCCAGCAGCCAAAAGCGGGAGAGATACACAGATACGCAGTATTTT
.	.	TRBV25-1	TRBJ2-2	CASTPETANTGELFF	TGTGCCAGCACCCCGGAGACTGCGAACACCGGGGAGCTGTTTTTT